Listed below are T cell receptor beta chains from one sample, sequenced in a study of T-cell reconstitution after alpha-beta-depleted transplantation in children. TCRdb reprocessed the PCR reads via MiXCR and lists one record per CDR3 protein. The sample carries a few hundred thousand distinct CDR3 sequences, around 7% recorded once. Material: PBMCs, obtained before TCRalphabeta/CD19-depleted stem cell transplant. These TCRs come from a boy between 2 and 10 years old with acute lymphoblastic leukemia, due to receive a stem cell transplant. The CDR3 runs from the conserved cysteine through the conserved F or W. A D gene is named only where the DNA matches it firmly. Expanded clones get a size class; other rows say once, few or many, or leave the size out.

V gene,D gene,clone size,J gene,CDR3 protein,CDR3 DNA
TRBV20-1,TRBD1,many,TRBJ2-7,CSGDRGTGEHYF,TGCAGTGGGGACAGGGGGACAGGGGAGCACTACTTC
TRBV12-3/TRBV12-4,TRBD1,many,TRBJ2-5,CASSLDRGGQETQYF,TGTGCCAGCAGTTTGGACAGGGGGGGCCAAGAGACCCAGTACTTC
TRBV2,NA,many,TRBJ2-3,CASSGVGGRSDTQYF,TGTGCCAGCAGTGGGGTGGGGGGCCGTTCAGATACGCAGTATTTT
TRBV28,TRBD1,many,TRBJ2-3,CASSWFRTGVTDTQYF,TGTGCCAGCAGTTGGTTTCGGACAGGGGTTACAGATACGCAGTATTTT
TRBV12-3/TRBV12-4,NA,many,TRBJ2-2,CASSSSGEGKTGELFF,NA
TRBV12-3/TRBV12-4,TRBD2,many,TRBJ2-1,CASSLSGSSYNEQFF,TGTGCCAGCAGTTTAAGCGGGAGCTCCTACAATGAGCAGTTCTTC
TRBV28,TRBD1,many,TRBJ2-7,CASSPPRDRGYEQYF,TGTGCCAGCAGCCCCCCCAGGGACAGGGGGTACGAGCAGTACTTC
TRBV29-1,NA,many,TRBJ1-3,CSVDSGNTIYF,TGCAGCGTTGATTCCGGAAACACCATATATTTT
TRBV5-5,NA,few,TRBJ1-2,CASSEGTAYGYTF,TGTGCCAGCAGTGAAGGGACCGCCTATGGCTACACCTTC
TRBV7-2,TRBD1,few,TRBJ1-1,CASSADRSNTEAFF,TGTGCCAGCAGCGCGGACAGGTCGAACACTGAAGCTTTCTTT
TRBV28,TRBD1,many,TRBJ2-3,CASSSARDSSTDTQYF,TGTGCCAGCAGTTCCGCCCGGGACAGCAGCACAGATACGCAGTATTTT
TRBV7-9,NA,few,TRBJ2-7,CASSLIGERTPLEQYF,TGTGCCAGCAGTCTGATCGGTGAGCGGACGCCTTTGGAGCAGTACTTC
TRBV4-2,TRBD1,many,TRBJ1-3,CASSQSGGGNTIYF,TGTGCCAGCAGCCAATCAGGGGGAGGAAACACCATATATTTT
TRBV3-1,NA,NA,TRBJ2-7,CASSQVGLSYEQYF,TGTGCCAGCAGCCAAGTAGGGCTCTCCTACGAGCAGTACTTC
TRBV27,TRBD2,NA,TRBJ2-5,CASSYGSGDQETQYF,TGTGCCAGCAGTTATGGTAGCGGGGACCAAGAGACCCAGTACTTC
TRBV7-2,NA,many,TRBJ2-2,CASSLERRPAELFF,TGTGCCAGCAGCTTAGAGCGGAGACCCGCGGAGCTGTTTTTT
TRBV28,TRBD2,many,TRBJ2-3,CASATSGLAGGPGTDTQYF,TGTGCCAGCGCGACCTCGGGACTAGCGGGAGGGCCCGGCACAGATACGCAGTATTTT
TRBV29-1,NA,many,TRBJ2-7,CSVEDRCEQYF,TGCAGCGTTGAAGATCGGTGCGAGCAGTACTTC
TRBV11-2,TRBD1,many,TRBJ1-1,CASSSDRGTEAFF,TGTGCCAGCAGCTCCGACAGGGGCACTGAAGCTTTCTTT
TRBV30,NA,few,TRBJ2-7,CAWSPPGLLTEQYF,TGTGCCTGGAGTCCCCCGGGACTCCTGACCGAGCAGTACTTC
TRBV28,NA,many,TRBJ1-1,CASSSIPDYTEAFF,TGTGCCAGCAGTTCAATCCCAGATTACACTGAAGCTTTCTTT
TRBV20-1,NA,many,TRBJ1-1,CSARDRARAEAFF,TGCAGTGCTAGAGACAGGGCGAGGGCTGAAGCTTTCTTT
TRBV28,NA,many,TRBJ2-2,CASSGGHTGELFF,TGTGCCAGCAGCGGGGGCCATACCGGGGAGCTGTTTTTT